This T cell receptor beta chain was retrieved from a study of CD8+ T cells in alopecia areata. The study, taken as a whole, reports: Numerous clones, expanded in lesions, remained in scalp and blood during tofacitinib. In scalp, tofacitinib significantly decreased clonality and expanded CD8+ clones among the top 100. The study found higher clonality in lesional than normal scalp, especially in alopecia totalis/universalis.

Treatment given: oral pan-JAK inhibitor, 5-10 mg twice daily. The sorting of PBMCs gave CD4+ and CD8+ T cells. RNA extraction and reverse transcription yielded cDNA as sequencing template. The protocol was immunoSEQ multiplex PCR, while the TCRdb copy is restricted to in-frame clones and leaves out a portion. The data show roughly 200,000 clones, less than 70% seen once. CDR1 and CDR2 (germline): SQVTM, ANQGSEA. This CDR3 has 14 residues. The V end lost 6 bases, the J end lost 5 bases, and 19 bases lay between the germline ends. About this clone: The antigen is unknown.

The chain couples TRBV29-1 to TRBJ1-1, with a possible D match to TRBD1 (5 bases). Here the sequenced sample was CD8+ T cells sorted from blood, taken at week 24, from a patient treated with tofacitinib. This receptor was obtained from a human donor with alopecia areata. The CDR3 DNA is TGCAGCGTGGCGGGGGGGGACTTAAGAACTGAAGCTTTCTTT. It encodes CSVAGGDLRTEAFF.